This is a list of T cell receptor beta chains from one sample in a study of molecular identifiers for immune sequencing clone quantification. TCRdb itself ran the PCR reads through MiXCR, one entry per CDR3 protein. The sample contains about 10,000 distinct CDR3 sequences, about a fifth of which appear only once. The sequenced sample consisted of naive CD8+ T cells from blood, with Jurkat cell RNA spiked in. These receptors were obtained from a human donor in good health. Some libraries in this study had Jurkat cell RNA spiked in. Both conserved end residues are part of each CDR3. The order of the fields is J gene, clone size, V gene, D gene, CDR3 protein, CDR3 DNA. A D gene is named only where the DNA matches it firmly. Some rows have no size entry. The others give once, few or many, or a class for an expanded clone.

TRBJ2-7 medium-sized TRBV29-1 . CSVLANPTEQYF TGCAGCGTTCTAGCTAACCCGACCGAGCAGTACTTC
TRBJ1-1 medium-sized TRBV9 . CASSVSGTMNTEAFF TGTGCCAGCAGCGTGTCTGGGACCATGAACACTGAAGCTTTCTTT
TRBJ2-7 few TRBV5-1 TRBD1 CASSSGQGLSSYEQYF TGCGCCAGCAGCTCGGGACAGGGTTTGAGCTCCTACGAGCAGTACTTC
TRBJ2-7 once TRBV19 TRBD2 CASSSSSGSSLAYYEQYF TGTGCCAGTAGTTCCTCCAGCGGGAGCTCCTTAGCGTACTACGAGCAGTACTTC
TRBJ2-3 few TRBV24-1 . CATSDRDTDTQYF TGTGCCACCAGTGACCGGGACACAGATACGCAGTATTTT
TRBJ2-3 . TRBV6-5 . CASWGYNTDTRYF TGTGCCAGCTGGGGATACAACACAGATACGCGGTATTTT
TRBJ2-2 . TRBV6-4 . CASSKLAGVPGELFF TGTGCCAGCAGTAAGCTGGCAGGGGTGCCCGGGGAGCTGTTTTTT
TRBJ2-3 many TRBV9 . CASSVEPVGGVGDTQYF TGTGCCAGCAGCGTAGAGCCCGTTGGAGGAGTTGGAGATACGCAGTATTTT
TRBJ2-7 medium-sized TRBV7-2 TRBD2 CASTEGLAGFYEQYF TGTGCCAGCACCGAAGGACTAGCGGGCTTCTACGAGCAGTACTTC
TRBJ2-3 medium-sized TRBV29-1 . CSVRARDTQYF TGCAGCGTAAGAGCCCGTGATACGCAGTATTTT
TRBJ2-3 . TRBV4-3 . CASNLDPDGTDTQYF TGCGCCAGCAACCTAGATCCTGACGGCACAGATACGCAGTATTTT
TRBJ1-1 many TRBV25-1 . CASSAGSHGEAFF TGTGCCAGCAGTGCAGGGAGTCATGGTGAAGCTTTCTTT
TRBJ1-1 . TRBV4-3 . CASSQDRFRNTEAFF TGCGCCAGCAGCCAAGATAGATTTCGGAACACTGAAGCTTTCTTT